This T cell receptor (beta chain) was recorded in a study of T cell changes during pregnancy in multiple sclerosis. V gave up 5 bases and J gave up 11 bases, with 15 bases separating them. Per germline, CDR1 SGHAT and CDR2 FQNNGV. The CDR3 length is 12 residues. In this sample, this clone turned up a few times. Assay: immunoSEQ multiplex PCR; the TCRdb copy retains only in-frame clones and omits some. The sample lists some 64,000 clones; less than 95% were seen once. This TCR was sampled from a female donor in good health, enrolled as a control in a pregnancy study. This chain links TRBV11-2 with TRBJ1-2, with D unresolved. The source was peripheral blood, collected in the second trimester of pregnancy. For the CDR3, the DNA is TGTGCCAGCAGCCCTGGAGGGTTGGTGTACACCTTC. As protein: CASSPGGLVYTF.